The rows below give T cell receptor beta chains drawn from one sample of a study of blood T cell repertoires in COVID-19. Profiling relied on immunoSEQ multiplex PCR, and the TCRdb table lists in-frame clones only, not all of them. The table records around 130,000 clones, more than 90% of them present only once. Specimen: peripheral blood. These receptors all come from a man aged 50-59 years with active COVID-19. CDR3s include the opening cysteine and the closing phenylalanine or tryptophan. Each record gives: clone size, J gene, D gene, V gene, CDR3 protein, CDR3 DNA. A D gene is named only where the DNA matches it firmly. Size tells how often a clone was seen (once, few, many) or the class of an expanded clone, and some rows leave it out.

clone_size: NA
j_call: TRBJ2-1
d_call: NA
v_call: TRBV19
cdr3_aa: CASSRESSYNEQFF
cdr3_nt: TGTGCCAGTAGTCGGGAGAGCTCCTACAATGAGCAGTTCTTC

clone_size: NA
j_call: TRBJ1-2
d_call: NA
v_call: TRBV30
cdr3_aa: CAWSVEGQNYGYTF
cdr3_nt: TGTGCCTGGAGTGTAGAAGGACAGAACTATGGCTACACCTTC

clone_size: NA
j_call: TRBJ2-5
d_call: TRBD2
v_call: TRBV20-1
cdr3_aa: CSASASGVHQETQYF
cdr3_nt: TGCAGTGCTAGTGCTAGCGGGGTACACCAAGAGACCCAGTACTTC

clone_size: NA
j_call: TRBJ2-1
d_call: NA
v_call: TRBV1
cdr3_aa: CTSSQVCGPSYNEQFF
cdr3_nt: TGCACCAGCAGCCAAGTCTGCGGGCCCTCCTACAATGAGCAGTTCTTC

clone_size: NA
j_call: TRBJ2-3
d_call: NA
v_call: TRBV19
cdr3_aa: CASSVGITDTQYF
cdr3_nt: TGTGCCAGTAGTGTCGGGATCACAGATACGCAGTATTTT

clone_size: NA
j_call: TRBJ1-6
d_call: NA
v_call: TRBV6-6
cdr3_aa: CASSGQGLVDSPLHF
cdr3_nt: TGTGCCAGCAGTGGGCAGGGGCTAGTTGATTCACCCCTCCACTTT

clone_size: once
j_call: TRBJ2-3
d_call: TRBD2
v_call: TRBV19
cdr3_aa: CASSRAGSTDTQYF
cdr3_nt: TGTGCCAGTAGTAGAGCGGGGAGCACAGATACGCAGTATTTT

clone_size: NA
j_call: TRBJ2-2
d_call: NA
v_call: TRBV3-1/TRBV3-2
cdr3_aa: CASSLQGPGELFF
cdr3_nt: TGTGCCAGCAGTCTACAGGGTCCCGGGGAGCTGTTTTTT

clone_size: NA
j_call: TRBJ1-1
d_call: TRBD1
v_call: TRBV19
cdr3_aa: CASRTGGTEAFF
cdr3_nt: TGTGCCAGTAGAACAGGGGGCACTGAAGCTTTCTTT

clone_size: NA
j_call: TRBJ1-1
d_call: NA
v_call: TRBV12-3/TRBV12-4
cdr3_aa: CASSLREYTEAFF
cdr3_nt: TGTGCCAGCAGTTTAAGAGAATACACTGAAGCTTTCTTT

clone_size: NA
j_call: TRBJ1-1
d_call: TRBD1
v_call: TRBV5-1
cdr3_aa: CASSQGTGGSTEAFF
cdr3_nt: TGCGCCAGCAGCCAGGGGACAGGGGGTAGTACTGAAGCTTTCTTT

clone_size: NA
j_call: TRBJ1-2
d_call: TRBD1
v_call: TRBV2
cdr3_aa: CASREYGQGIYGYTF
cdr3_nt: TGTGCCAGCAGAGAATACGGACAGGGGATCTATGGCTACACCTTC

clone_size: NA
j_call: TRBJ2-3
d_call: TRBD1
v_call: TRBV6-1
cdr3_aa: CASSGWDRGGTDTQYF
cdr3_nt: TGTGCCAGCAGTGGCTGGGACAGGGGAGGCACAGATACGCAGTATTTT

clone_size: NA
j_call: TRBJ1-5
d_call: NA
v_call: TRBV19
cdr3_aa: CASRQVHQPQHF
cdr3_nt: TGTGCCAGTCGACAGGTTCATCAGCCCCAGCATTTT

clone_size: NA
j_call: TRBJ2-7
d_call: NA
v_call: TRBV7-2
cdr3_aa: CASSLTGYEQYF
cdr3_nt: TGTGCCAGCAGCCTCACAGGGTACGAGCAGTACTTC

clone_size: NA
j_call: TRBJ2-5
d_call: TRBD2
v_call: TRBV7-2
cdr3_aa: CASSRGRGRQETQYF
cdr3_nt: TGTGCCAGCAGCCGGGGGAGGGGAAGGCAAGAGACCCAGTACTTC

clone_size: NA
j_call: TRBJ1-2
d_call: NA
v_call: TRBV3-1/TRBV3-2
cdr3_aa: CASSHGGGALYGYTF
cdr3_nt: TGTGCCAGCAGCCATGGGGGGGGTGCTCTCTATGGCTACACCTTC